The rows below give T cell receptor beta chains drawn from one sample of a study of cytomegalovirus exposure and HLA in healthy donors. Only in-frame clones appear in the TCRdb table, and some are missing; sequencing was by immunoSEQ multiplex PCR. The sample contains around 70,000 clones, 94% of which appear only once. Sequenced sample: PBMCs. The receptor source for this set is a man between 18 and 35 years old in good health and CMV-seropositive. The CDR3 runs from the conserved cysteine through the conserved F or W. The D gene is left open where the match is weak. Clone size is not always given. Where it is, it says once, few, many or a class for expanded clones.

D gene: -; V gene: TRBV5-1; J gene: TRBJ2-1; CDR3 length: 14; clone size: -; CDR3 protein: CASSPADSYNEQFF; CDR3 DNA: TGCGCCAGCAGTCCAGCGGACTCCTACAATGAGCAGTTCTTC
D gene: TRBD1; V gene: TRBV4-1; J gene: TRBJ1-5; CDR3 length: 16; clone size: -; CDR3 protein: CASSQDPGQGNQPQHF; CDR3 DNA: TGCGCCAGCAGCCAAGATCCGGGACAGGGGAATCAGCCCCAGCATTTT
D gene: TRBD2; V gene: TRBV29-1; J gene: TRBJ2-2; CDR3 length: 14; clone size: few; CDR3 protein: CSVRSGRVAGELFF; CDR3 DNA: TGCAGCGTTAGGAGCGGGAGGGTGGCCGGGGAGCTGTTTTTT
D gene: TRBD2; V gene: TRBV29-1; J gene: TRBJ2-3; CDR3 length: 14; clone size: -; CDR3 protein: CSVGLAGNTDTQYF; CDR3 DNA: TGCAGCGTCGGACTAGCGGGTAACACAGATACGCAGTATTTT
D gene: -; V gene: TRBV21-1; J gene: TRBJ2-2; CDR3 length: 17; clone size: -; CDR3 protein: CASNPMVDRANTGELFF; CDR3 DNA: TGTGCCAGCAACCCAATGGTCGACAGGGCGAACACCGGGGAGCTGTTTTTT
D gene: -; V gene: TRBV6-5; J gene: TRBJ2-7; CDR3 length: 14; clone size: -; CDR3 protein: CASSYSRGNYEQYF; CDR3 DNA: TGTGCCAGCAGTTACTCGAGAGGGAACTACGAGCAGTACTTC
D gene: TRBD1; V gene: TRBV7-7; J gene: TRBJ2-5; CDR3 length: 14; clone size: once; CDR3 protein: CASSARQGQETQYF; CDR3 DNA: TGTGCTAGCAGCGCCCGACAGGGACAAGAGACCCAGTACTTC
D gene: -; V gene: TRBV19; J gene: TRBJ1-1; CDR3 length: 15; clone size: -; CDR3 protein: CASSMGSGMATEAFF; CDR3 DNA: TGTGCCAGTAGTATGGGGTCGGGAATGGCCACTGAAGCTTTCTTT
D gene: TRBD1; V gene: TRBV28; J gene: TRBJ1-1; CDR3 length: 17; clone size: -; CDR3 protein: CASSFGGTGGPTWEAFF; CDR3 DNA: TGTGCCAGCAGTTTCGGGGGGACAGGGGGCCCTACTTGGGAAGCTTTCTTT
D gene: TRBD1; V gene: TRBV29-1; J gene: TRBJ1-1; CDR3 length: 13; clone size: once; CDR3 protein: CSVGDRWDTEAFF; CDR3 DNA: TGCAGCGTTGGGGACAGATGGGACACTGAAGCTTTCTTT
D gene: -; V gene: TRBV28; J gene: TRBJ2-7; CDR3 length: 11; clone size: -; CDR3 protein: CASSSLTGQYF; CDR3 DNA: TGTGCCAGCAGCTCCTTGACGGGGCAGTACTTC
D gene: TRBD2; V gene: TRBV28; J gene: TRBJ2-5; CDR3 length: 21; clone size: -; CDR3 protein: CASSFGGATGGLAGSKETQYF; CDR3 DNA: TGTGCCAGCAGTTTCGGGGGCGCAACAGGGGGACTAGCGGGTTCTAAAGAGACCCAGTACTTC
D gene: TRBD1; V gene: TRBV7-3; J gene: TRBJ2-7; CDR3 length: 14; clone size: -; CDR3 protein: CASSFRGGGYEQYF; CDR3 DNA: TGTGCCAGCAGCTTCCGAGGGGGCGGCTACGAGCAGTACTTC
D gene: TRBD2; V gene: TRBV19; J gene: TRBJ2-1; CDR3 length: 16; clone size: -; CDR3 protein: CASSISGLAGADEQFF; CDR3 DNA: TGTGCCAGTAGTATATCTGGGCTAGCGGGAGCGGATGAGCAGTTCTTC
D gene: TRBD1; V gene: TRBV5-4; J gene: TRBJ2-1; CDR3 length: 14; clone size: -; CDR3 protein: CASSVGQGYNEQFF; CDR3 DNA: TGTGCCAGCAGCGTGGGACAGGGATACAATGAGCAGTTCTTC
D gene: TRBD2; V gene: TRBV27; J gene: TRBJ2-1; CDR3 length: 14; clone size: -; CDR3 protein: CASSFSGSYNEQFF; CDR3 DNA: TGTGCCAGCAGTTTTAGCGGGAGCTACAATGAGCAGTTCTTC
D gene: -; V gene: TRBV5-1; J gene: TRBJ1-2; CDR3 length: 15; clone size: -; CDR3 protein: CASSLGGGTNYGYTF; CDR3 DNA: TGCGCCAGCAGCTTGGGAGGAGGGACTAACTATGGCTACACCTTC
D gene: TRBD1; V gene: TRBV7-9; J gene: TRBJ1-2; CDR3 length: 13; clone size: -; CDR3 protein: CASSYGQEGGYTF; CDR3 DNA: TGTGCCAGCAGCTATGGACAGGAAGGGGGCTACACCTTC
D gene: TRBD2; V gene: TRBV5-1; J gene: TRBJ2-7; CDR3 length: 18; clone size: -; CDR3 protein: CASSLGVLAGEDSYEQYF; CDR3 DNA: TGCGCCAGCAGCTTGGGGGTACTAGCGGGAGAAGACTCCTACGAGCAGTACTTC
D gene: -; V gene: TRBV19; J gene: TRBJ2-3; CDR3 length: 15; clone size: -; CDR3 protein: CASSFWGPNTDTQYF; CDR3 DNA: TGTGCCAGTAGTTTTTGGGGGCCCAACACAGATACGCAGTATTTT
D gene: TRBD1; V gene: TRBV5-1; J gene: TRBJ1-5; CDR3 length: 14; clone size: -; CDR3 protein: CASSLTGGYQPQHF; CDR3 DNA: TGCGCCAGCAGCTTGACAGGGGGCTATCAGCCCCAGCATTTT
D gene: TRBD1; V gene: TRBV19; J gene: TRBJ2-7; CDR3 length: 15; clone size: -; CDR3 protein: CASSIPGQGFYEQYF; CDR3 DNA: TGTGCCAGTAGTATCCCGGGACAGGGGTTCTACGAGCAGTACTTC
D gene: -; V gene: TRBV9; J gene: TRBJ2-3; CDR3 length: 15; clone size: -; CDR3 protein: CASSVGRAGTDTQYF; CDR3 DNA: TGTGCCAGCAGCGTAGGGAGGGCTGGCACAGATACGCAGTATTTT
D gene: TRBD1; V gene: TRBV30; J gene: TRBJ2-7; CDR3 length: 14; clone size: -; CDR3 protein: CAWSPGQGAYEQYF; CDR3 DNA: TGTGCCTGGAGTCCGGGACAGGGGGCCTACGAGCAGTACTTC
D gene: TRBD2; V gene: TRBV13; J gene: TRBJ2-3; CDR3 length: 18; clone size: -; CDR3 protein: CASSYGTSGRPRTDTQYF; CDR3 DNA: TGTGCCAGCAGCTACGGGACTAGCGGGAGGCCTCGCACAGATACGCAGTATTTT
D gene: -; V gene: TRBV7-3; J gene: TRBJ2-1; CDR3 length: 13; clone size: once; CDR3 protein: CASSSLADNEQFF; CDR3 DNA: TGTGCCAGCAGTTCGCTAGCTGACAATGAGCAGTTCTTC